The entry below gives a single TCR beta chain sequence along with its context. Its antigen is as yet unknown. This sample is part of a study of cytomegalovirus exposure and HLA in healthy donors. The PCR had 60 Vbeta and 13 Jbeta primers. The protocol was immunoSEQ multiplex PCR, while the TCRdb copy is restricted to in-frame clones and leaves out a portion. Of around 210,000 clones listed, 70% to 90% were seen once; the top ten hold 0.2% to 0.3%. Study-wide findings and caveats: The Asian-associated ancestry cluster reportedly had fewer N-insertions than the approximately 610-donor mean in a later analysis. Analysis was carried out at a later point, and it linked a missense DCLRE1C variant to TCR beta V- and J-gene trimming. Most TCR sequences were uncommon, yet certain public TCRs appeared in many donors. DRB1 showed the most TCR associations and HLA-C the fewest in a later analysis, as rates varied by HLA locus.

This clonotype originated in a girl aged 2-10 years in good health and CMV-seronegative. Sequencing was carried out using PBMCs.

The chain's CDR3 is CASSQGQGHNEKLFF. CDR3 bases: TGCGCCAGCAGCCAAGGACAGGGGCATAATGAAAAACTGTTTTTT. The chain combines TRBV5-1 with TRBJ1-4; 9 bases fit TRBD1. Per the germline V gene, CDR1 is SGHRS and CDR2 is YFSETQ. CDR3 length: 15 residues. Trimming took 4 bases from V and 4 from J; bases not matched to a gene: 5.